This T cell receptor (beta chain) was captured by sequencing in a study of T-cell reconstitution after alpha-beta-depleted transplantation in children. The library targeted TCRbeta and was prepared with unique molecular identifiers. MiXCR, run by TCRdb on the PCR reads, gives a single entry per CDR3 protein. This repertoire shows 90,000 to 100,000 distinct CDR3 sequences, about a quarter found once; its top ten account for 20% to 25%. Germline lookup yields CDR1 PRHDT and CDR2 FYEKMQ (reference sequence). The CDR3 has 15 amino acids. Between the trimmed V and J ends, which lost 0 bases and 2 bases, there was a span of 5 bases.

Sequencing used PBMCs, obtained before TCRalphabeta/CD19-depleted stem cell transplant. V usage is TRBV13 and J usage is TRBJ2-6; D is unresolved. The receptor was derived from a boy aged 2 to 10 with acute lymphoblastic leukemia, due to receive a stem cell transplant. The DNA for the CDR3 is TGTGCCAGCAGCTTAGGGGTTGCTGGGGCCAACGTCCTGACTTTC. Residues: CASSLGVAGANVLTF. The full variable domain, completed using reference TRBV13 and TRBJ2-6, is AAGVIQSPRHLIKEKRETATLKCYPIPRHDTVYWYQQGPGQDPQFLISFYEKMQSDKGSIPDRFSAQQFSDYHSELNMSSLELGDSALYFCASSLGVAGANVLTFGAGSRLTVL.